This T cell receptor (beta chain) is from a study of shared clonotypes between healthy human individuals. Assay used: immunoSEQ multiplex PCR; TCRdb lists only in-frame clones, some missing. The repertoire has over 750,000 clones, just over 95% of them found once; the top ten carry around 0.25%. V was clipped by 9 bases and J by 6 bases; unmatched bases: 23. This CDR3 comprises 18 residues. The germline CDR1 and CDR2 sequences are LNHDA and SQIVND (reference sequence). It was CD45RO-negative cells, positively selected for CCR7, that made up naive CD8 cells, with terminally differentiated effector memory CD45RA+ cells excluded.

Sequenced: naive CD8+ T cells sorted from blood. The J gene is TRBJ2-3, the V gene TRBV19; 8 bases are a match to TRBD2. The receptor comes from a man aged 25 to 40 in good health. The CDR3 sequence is CASRPGLVNGHRSDTQYF. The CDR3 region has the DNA TGTGCCAGCCGACCGGGACTAGTAAACGGGCACCGTTCGGATACGCAGTATTTT.